This T cell receptor beta chain was observed in a study of CD4+ T cells in melanoma. General observations from the study: A reported correlation linked neoantigen-specific CD4+ T cells to CD8+, macrophage and B cell function. Neoantigen-specific CD4+ T cells in melanoma reportedly had diverse differentiation states.

This clone was counted once. Its antigen remains unknown. The CDR3 is 14 residues long. With 0 bases removed from V and 6 bases from J, the gap between germline ends came to 9 bases. The germline V gene has CDR1 MNHEY and CDR2 SVGAGI. Sequenced by immunoSEQ multiplex PCR; TCRdb stores in-frame clones only, minus some. The sample lists about 140,000 clones; approximately 91% were seen once. The chain combines TRBV6-5 with TRBJ1-5, with D maybe TRBD1 (5 bases). The receptor comes from a human donor with melanoma. CDR3: CASSYSRATQPQHF. CDR3 bases: TGTGCCAGCAGTTACTCCAGGGCTACTCAGCCCCAGCATTTT.